This T cell receptor beta chain was profiled in a study of regulatory T cells in long-lasting Graves disease. General study findings and limits: Thyroid tissue went unexamined; only peripheral blood was analyzed. There was favoring of TRBV28, TRBJ1-2 and TRBJ2-5 in persistent disease. TCR diversity was lower in persistent Graves' patients (versus newly diagnosed ones).

Time point reported: persistent/refractory GD, antithyroid drugs over 5 years with positive TRAb. Extracted RNA from PBMCs served as the source of the TCR library. There are 17 residues in the CDR3. V was pared by 4 bases and J by 2 bases, with 20 bases between. Germline values: CDR1 MNHGY, CDR2 SVAAGI. This clonotype showed up many times. Its antigen is not known. With iRepertoire HTBI primers and Arm-PCR of CDR3 regions, TCR beta libraries were built. Using its own MiXCR run on the multiplex PCR reads, TCRdb lists one record per CDR3 protein. The sample contains about 470,000 distinct CDR3 sequences, under 25% of which appear only once.

This TCR came from a female donor with Graves disease. The chain combines TRBV6-9 with TRBJ1-2; tentatively, D is TRBD1 (5 bases). The starting material was peripheral blood mononuclear cells (PBMCs), obtained when the disease was refractory, from a patient treated with antithyroid drugs. The chain's CDR3 is CASSLGLSGVSNYGYTF. CDR3 bases: TGTGCCAGCAGTTTGGGGCTTTCGGGGGTCTCCAACTATGGCTACACCTTC.